This T cell receptor beta chain was recorded in a study of cytomegalovirus exposure and HLA in healthy donors. At the level of the study: HLA-typed donors were the source of approximately 80 million unique TCRs held in an early data release.

The CDR3 is 13 amino acids. Trimming cost V 3 bases and J 6 bases, with 9 bases left between them. Looked up from germline, CDR1 is MRHNA and CDR2 is SNTAGT. Those who donated were healthy bone marrow donors. With 60 Vbeta and 13 Jbeta primers, the PCR was carried out. Method: immunoSEQ multiplex PCR; TCRdb's copy keeps in-frame clones and lacks some. The sample includes around 210,000 clones, just under 80% seen only once; the top ten take approximately 0.47%. The specimen was PBMCs. The chain uses TRBV6-4 and TRBJ2-1; TRBD2 is a possible D gene (5 bases). The sequence was collected from a boy under 18 in good health and CMV-seronegative. DNA of the CDR3: TGTGCCAGCAGTGAACAGAGGGCCAATGAGCAGTTCTTC. Encoded protein: CASSEQRANEQFF.